The 7 T cell receptor beta chains given below trace back to one sample, sequenced in a study of blood T cell repertoires in COVID-19. Using immunoSEQ multiplex PCR, the repertoire was profiled, and TCRdb retains in-frame clones only, with some absent. Found here are under 250,000 clones, more than 75% of them singletons; the top ten hold more than 6.5%. Sequencing was performed on peripheral blood. The source of these receptors is a woman aged 70-85 years with active or convalescent COVID-19.

The V call is TRBV4-3, the J call TRBJ2-1, with a weak D call TRBD2 (5 bases). The V and J ends lost 0 bases and 10 bases respectively, with 10 bases between them. Looked up from germline, CDR1 is LGHNA and CDR2 is YSLEER. The CDR3 is made up of 13 amino acids. DNA of the CDR3: TGCGCCAGCAGCCAAGATCGCCTAGCCGAGCAGTTCTTC. It codes for CASSQDRLAEQFF.

The CDR3 coding sequence is TGTGCCACCAGCGTCACCGGGACTAGAAAAGAGACCCAGTACTTC. This gives the protein CATSVTGTRKETQYF. V gene TRBV15 combines with J gene TRBJ2-5; TRBD2 agrees at 8 bases. The CDR3 consists of 15 residues. V lost 5 bases, J lost 3 bases, and 8 bases stayed unmatched. Germline CDR1 LNHNV, CDR2 YYDKDF (reference sequence).

The rearrangement uses TRBV7-2 and TRBJ1-2, with 8 bases matching TRBD1. CDR1 is SGHTA and CDR2 is FQGNSA in the germline V gene. The CDR3 is 14 amino acids. With 4 bases clipped from V and 6 bases from J, the junction kept 7 bases outside the gene matches. The CDR3 here is CASSSSRQGHGYTF. CDR3 bases: TGTGCCAGCAGCTCCTCCCGACAGGGGCATGGCTACACCTTC.

The V and J genes are TRBV6-2 or TRBV6-3 and TRBJ1-2; D is unresolved. The V and J ends lost 4 bases and 6 bases respectively, with 3 bases between them. The germline CDR1 and CDR2 sequences are MNHEY and SVGEGT. CDR3 length equals 10 residues. The CDR3 spells CASSFNGYTF. In DNA, the CDR3 is TGTGCCAGCAGTTTCAATGGCTACACCTTC.

The chain joins TRBV7-3 to TRBJ2-1; 8 bases are a match to TRBD1. CDR1 SGHTA and CDR2 FQGTGA come from the germline V gene. The ends lost 4 bases at V and 4 bases at J; junction bases unmatched: 12. The CDR3 runs to 17 residues. CDR3 in amino acids: CASSSGGTGQRYNEQFF. In DNA form, the CDR3 reads TGTGCCAGCAGCTCAGGGGGGACAGGTCAAAGGTACAATGAGCAGTTCTTC.

This rearrangement joins TRBV9 to TRBJ2-3; the D gene is possibly TRBD2 (7 bases). Deletions cut 7 bases from V and 6 bases from J, with 27 bases between. The CDR3 length is 17 residues. Germline V gene lookup returns CDR1 SGDLS and CDR2 YYNGEE. CDR3 loop: CASPPGVGGPTGDTQYF. CDR3 bases: TGTGCCAGCCCCCCTGGGGTCGGGGGGCCAACGGGGGATACGCAGTATTTT.

The V gene is TRBV5-1, the J gene TRBJ1-2, with D uncertain. Germline assignment: CDR1 SGHRS and CDR2 YFSETQ. V dropped 2 bases and J dropped 3 bases, with 8 bases sitting between them. This CDR3 is built from 13 residues. CDR3 region: CASSLKSDYGYTF. As DNA, the CDR3 is TGCGCCAGCAGCTTAAAGTCGGACTATGGCTACACCTTC.